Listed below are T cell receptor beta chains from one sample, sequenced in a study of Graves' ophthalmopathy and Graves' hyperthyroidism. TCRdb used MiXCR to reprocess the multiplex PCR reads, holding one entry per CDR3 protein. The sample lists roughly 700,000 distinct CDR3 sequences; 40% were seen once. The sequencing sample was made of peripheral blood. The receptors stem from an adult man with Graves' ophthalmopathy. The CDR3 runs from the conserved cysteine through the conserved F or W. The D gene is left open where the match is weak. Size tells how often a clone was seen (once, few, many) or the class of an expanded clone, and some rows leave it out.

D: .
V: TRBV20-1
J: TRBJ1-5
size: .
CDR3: CSAKAGRRNQPQHF
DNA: TGCAGTGCTAAAGCGGGGAGACGCAATCAGCCCCAGCATTTT

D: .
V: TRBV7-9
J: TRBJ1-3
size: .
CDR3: CATEEGVGFSGNTIYF
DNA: TGTGCCACTGAAGAGGGGGTCGGATTTTCTGGAAACACCATATATTTT

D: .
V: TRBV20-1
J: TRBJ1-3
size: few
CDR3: CSARAGTNSGNTIYF
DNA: TGCAGTGCTCGAGCCGGGACAAACTCTGGAAACACCATATATTTT

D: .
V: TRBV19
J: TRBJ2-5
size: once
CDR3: CASSVSQGFQETQYF
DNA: TGTGCCAGTAGTGTATCACAGGGTTTTCAAGAGACCCAGTACTTC

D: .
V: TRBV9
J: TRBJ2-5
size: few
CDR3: CASSFQPRPQETQYF
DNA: TGCGCCAGCAGCTTCCAACCTAGACCCCAAGAGACCCAGTACTTC

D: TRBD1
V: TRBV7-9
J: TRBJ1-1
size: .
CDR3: CASSLEQGVLNTEAFF
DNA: TGTGCCAGCAGCTTGGAACAGGGGGTTTTGAACACTGAAGCTTTCTTT

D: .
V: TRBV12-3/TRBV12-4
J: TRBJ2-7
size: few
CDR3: CASLERGTNEQYF
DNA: TGTGCCAGCCTCGAAAGGGGAACTAACGAGCAGTACTTC

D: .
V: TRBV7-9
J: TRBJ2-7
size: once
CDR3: CASSRREYYEQYF
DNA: TGTGCCAGCAGTCGCCGGGAATACTACGAGCAGTACTTC

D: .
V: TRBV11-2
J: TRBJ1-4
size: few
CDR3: CASSLEGRNEKLFF
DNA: TGTGCCAGCAGCTTGGAGGGCAGAAATGAAAAACTGTTTTTT

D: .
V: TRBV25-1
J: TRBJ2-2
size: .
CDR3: CASSYGGGSGLFF
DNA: TGTGCCAGCAGTTACGGGGGAGGTTCAGGGTTGTTTTTT

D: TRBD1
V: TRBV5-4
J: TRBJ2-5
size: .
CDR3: CASSQGRGRGEETQYF
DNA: TGTGCCAGCAGCCAAGGCAGGGGGCGCGGGGAAGAGACCCAGTACTTC

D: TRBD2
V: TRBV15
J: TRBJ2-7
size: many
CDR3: CATSSALTSGVSYEQYF
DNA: TGTGCCACCAGCAGTGCTCTGACTAGCGGAGTCTCCTACGAGCAGTACTTC

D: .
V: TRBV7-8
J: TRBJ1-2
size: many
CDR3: CASSLVRPGVSGYTF
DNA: TGTGCCAGCAGCTTAGTCCGCCCCGGGGTTTCAGGCTACACCTTC

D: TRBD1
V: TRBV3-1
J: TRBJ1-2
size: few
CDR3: CASSQEQGSYGYTF
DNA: TGTGCCAGCAGCCAAGAACAGGGGAGCTATGGCTACACCTTC

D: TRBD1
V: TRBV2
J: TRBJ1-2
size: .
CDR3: CASSETTGAVGYTF
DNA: TGTGCCAGCAGTGAAACGACAGGGGCTGTAGGCTACACCTTC

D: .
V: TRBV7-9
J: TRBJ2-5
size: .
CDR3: CASSQGGAETQYF
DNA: TGTGCCAGCAGCCAGGGGGGCGCGGAGACCCAGTACTTC

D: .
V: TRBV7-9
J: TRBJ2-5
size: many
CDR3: CASSDSQGSLYQETQYF
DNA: TGTGCCAGCAGCGACTCCCAGGGGTCCCTTTACCAAGAGACCCAGTACTTC

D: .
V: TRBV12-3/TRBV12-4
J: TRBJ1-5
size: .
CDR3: CASTGDGAKWHF
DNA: TGTGCCAGCACCGGCGACGGGGCGAAGTGGCATTTT

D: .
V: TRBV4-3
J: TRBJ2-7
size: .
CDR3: CASRHQGNEQYF
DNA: TGCGCCAGCAGACACCAGGGAAACGAGCAGTACTTC

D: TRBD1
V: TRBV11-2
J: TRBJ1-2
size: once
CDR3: CASSLVGTGGYTF
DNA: TGTGCCAGCAGCTTAGTAGGGACAGGGGGCTACACCTTC

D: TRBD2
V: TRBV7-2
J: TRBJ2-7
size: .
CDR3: CASSPGLAGGPGGHEQYF
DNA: TGTGCCAGCAGCCCCGGACTAGCGGGAGGCCCCGGGGGGCACGAGCAGTACTTC

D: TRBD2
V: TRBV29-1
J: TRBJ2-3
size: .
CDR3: CSVERLAGVSQYF
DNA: TGCAGCGTTGAACGGTTAGCGGGAGTCTCGCAGTATTTT

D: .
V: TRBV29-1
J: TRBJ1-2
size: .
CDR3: CSVGADDYGYTF
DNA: TGCAGCGTTGGGGCTGATGACTATGGCTACACCTTC

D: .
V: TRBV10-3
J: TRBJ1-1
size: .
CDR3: CASSSISYREGAFF
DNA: TGTGCCAGCAGTTCTATTTCTTACCGGGAAGGAGCTTTCTTT

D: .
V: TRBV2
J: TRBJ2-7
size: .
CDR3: CASSSRSRNYEQYF
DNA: TGTGCCAGCAGCTCCCGCTCGAGGAACTACGAGCAGTACTTC

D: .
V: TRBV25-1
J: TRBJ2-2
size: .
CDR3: CAGRAGRTGELFF
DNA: TGTGCCGGGCGGGCAGGGCGGACCGGGGAGCTGTTTTTT

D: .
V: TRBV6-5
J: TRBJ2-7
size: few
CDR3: CASRTTSPYEQYF
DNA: TGTGCCAGCAGGACGACAAGCCCCTACGAGCAGTACTTC

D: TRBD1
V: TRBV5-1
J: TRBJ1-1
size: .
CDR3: CASSPDRADAEAFF
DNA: TGCGCCAGCAGCCCGGACAGGGCCGACGCTGAAGCTTTCTTT

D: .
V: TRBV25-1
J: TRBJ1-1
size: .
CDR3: CASREQGGTEAFF
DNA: TGTGCCAGCAGGGAACAGGGAGGCACTGAAGCTTTCTTT

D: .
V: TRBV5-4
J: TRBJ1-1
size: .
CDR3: CASSKQSMNTEAFF
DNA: TGTGCCAGCAGTAAACAGAGCATGAACACTGAAGCTTTCTTT

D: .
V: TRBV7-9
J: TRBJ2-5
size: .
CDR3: CASSPDSGLYETQYF
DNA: TGTGCCAGCAGCCCAGACAGTGGCCTCTACGAGACCCAGTACTTC

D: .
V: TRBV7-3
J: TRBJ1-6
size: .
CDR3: CASSLEGGYSPLHF
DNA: TGCGCCAGCAGCCTCGAGGGGGGTTACTCACCCCTCCACTTT

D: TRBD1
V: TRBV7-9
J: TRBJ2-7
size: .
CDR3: CASSFAIKGDRAYEQYF
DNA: TGTGCCAGCAGCTTTGCCATCAAAGGGGACAGGGCCTACGAGCAGTACTTC

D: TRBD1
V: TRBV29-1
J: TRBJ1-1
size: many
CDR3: CSVSRGGTEAFF
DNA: TGCAGCGTAAGCAGGGGGGGCACTGAAGCTTTCTTT

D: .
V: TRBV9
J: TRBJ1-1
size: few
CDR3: CASSQGYAEAFF
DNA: TGTGCCAGCAGCCAAGGGTACGCTGAAGCTTTCTTT